A selection of T cell receptor beta chains follows, all from one sample in a study of regulatory and conventional T cells in RAG deficiency. The method was immunoSEQ multiplex PCR; TCRdb's version includes in-frame clones alone and lacks a portion of them. Counted here are more than 40,000 clones, 80% to 90% occurring once; the ten biggest clones make up 0.51%. These data were likewise used in another study, on regulatory T cells.

The sample comprised CD4+ effector T cells sorted from blood. Receptors were obtained from a human donor in good health. CDR3s include the opening cysteine and the closing phenylalanine or tryptophan. A D gene is named only where the DNA matches it firmly. A row's size may be missing; if present it is once, few, many or a size class.

>TRBJ2-5|NA|NA|TRBV9
CASSVDAGETQYF
TGTGCCAGCAGCGTAGATGCAGGAGAGACCCAGTACTTC
>TRBJ1-2|NA|NA|TRBV5-1
CASSWGTHYGYTF
TGCGCCAGCAGCTGGGGGACACACTATGGCTACACCTTC
>TRBJ2-7|NA|once|TRBV19
CASNPGRPYEQYF
TGTGCCAGTAATCCGGGAAGACCTTACGAGCAGTACTTC
>TRBJ1-5|NA|NA|TRBV25-1
CASSMGGYQPQHF
TGTGCCAGCAGTATGGGGGGCTACCAGCCCCAGCATTTT
>TRBJ2-1|NA|NA|TRBV2
CASSEGAAGPGYNEQFF
TGTGCCAGCAGTGAAGGAGCCGCAGGGCCCGGATACAATGAGCAGTTCTTC
>TRBJ2-5|TRBD2|NA|TRBV29-1
CSVETSGRGEETQYF
TGCAGCGTGGAGACTAGCGGGAGAGGAGAAGAGACCCAGTACTTC
>TRBJ2-3|TRBD1|NA|TRBV18
CASSPPTGIRTDTQYF
TGTGCCAGCTCACCACCGACAGGGATCCGAACAGATACGCAGTATTTT
>TRBJ2-1|NA|NA|TRBV11-1
CASSSTGAYNEQFF
TGTGCCAGCAGCTCCACCGGGGCCTACAATGAGCAGTTCTTC
>TRBJ2-2|NA|once|TRBV4-2
CASSLIPATDKNTGELFF
TGTGCCAGCAGCCTAATACCGGCGACAGACAAGAACACCGGGGAGCTGTTTTTT
>TRBJ2-1|TRBD1|NA|TRBV5-4
CASSLESGGGEFF
TGTGCCAGCAGCTTGGAGTCAGGGGGTGGGGAGTTCTTC
>TRBJ1-2|TRBD1|NA|TRBV10-1
CASSESNRTGVGYGYTF
TGCGCCAGCAGTGAGTCGAATAGGACAGGGGTTGGGTATGGCTACACCTTC
>TRBJ2-1|NA|NA|TRBV4-1
CASSQDAGGSYNEQFF
TGCGCCAGCAGCCAAGATGCCGGGGGCTCCTACAATGAGCAGTTCTTC
>TRBJ2-1|TRBD1|NA|TRBV7-7
CALGTDRVGHNEQFF
TGTGCTCTAGGCACTGACAGGGTCGGCCACAATGAGCAGTTCTTC
>TRBJ2-3|NA|few|TRBV6-1
CASTYYSTDTQYF
TGTGCCAGCACATACTACTCCACAGATACGCAGTATTTT
>TRBJ2-1|NA|NA|TRBV11-1
CASSLRGSVGTSVYEQFF
TGTGCCAGCAGCCTAAGAGGTTCGGTTGGGACTTCCGTCTATGAGCAGTTCTTC
>TRBJ2-7|NA|NA|TRBV5-1
CASSRDSPFEQYF
TGCGCCAGCAGCCGGGATAGTCCTTTCGAGCAGTACTTC
>TRBJ1-4|TRBD1|NA|TRBV2
CASGLRGQVNEKLFF
TGTGCCAGTGGGCTAAGGGGGCAGGTTAATGAAAAACTGTTTTTT
>TRBJ2-7|NA|NA|TRBV14
CASSPQTGRAKYEQYF
TGTGCCAGCAGCCCCCAGACGGGCCGGGCCAAGTACGAGCAGTACTTC
>TRBJ2-7|TRBD2|NA|TRBV2
CASSERRTSGGGEQYF
TGTGCCAGCAGTGAAAGGAGGACTAGCGGGGGTGGAGAGCAGTACTTC
>TRBJ1-1|NA|NA|TRBV5-1
CASSSNLPGDAEAFF
TGCGCCAGCAGCTCCAACTTACCGGGGGACGCTGAAGCTTTCTTT
>TRBJ2-6|NA|NA|TRBV5-8
CASSSAGGNSGANVLTF
TGTGCCAGCAGCTCGGCTGGGGGAAACTCTGGGGCCAACGTCCTGACTTTC
>TRBJ1-6|TRBD1|once|TRBV28
CASSLGMVTGASSYNSPLHF
TGTGCCAGCAGTTTAGGCATGGTGACAGGGGCCAGCTCCTATAATTCACCCCTCCACTTT
>TRBJ2-7|NA|NA|TRBV5-1
CASRREDEQYF
TGCGCCAGCCGCAGGGAGGACGAGCAGTACTTC
>TRBJ2-3|NA|NA|TRBV2
CASSRSIIDTQYF
TGTGCCAGCAGTCGTTCCATTATCGATACGCAGTATTTT
>TRBJ1-1|NA|once|TRBV6-1
CASGGSVNTEAFF
TGTGCCAGCGGAGGGTCAGTGAACACTGAAGCCTTCTTT
>TRBJ2-5|TRBD1|NA|TRBV5-4
CASSWGTGKETQYF
TGTGCCAGCAGTTGGGGGACAGGTAAAGAGACCCAGTACTTC
>TRBJ2-2|TRBD1|NA|TRBV18
CASSSGQGAIGELFF
TGTGCCAGCTCATCTGGACAGGGGGCTATCGGGGAGCTGTTTTTT
>TRBJ1-3|NA|NA|TRBV11-2
CASSPRGSGVGNTIYF
TGTGCCAGCAGCCCGCGAGGGAGTGGGGTTGGAAACACCATATATTTT
>TRBJ1-4|TRBD1|NA|TRBV25-1
CASSAGTGVNVREKLFF
TGTGCCAGCAGCGCTGGGACAGGGGTAAATGTACGTGAAAAACTGTTTTTT
>TRBJ2-7|TRBD2|NA|TRBV7-9
CASSSPTSGSYEQYF
TGTGCCAGCAGCTCCCCGACTAGCGGATCCTACGAGCAGTACTTC
>TRBJ1-5|TRBD1|NA|TRBV19
CASSSFVGTGGYQPQHF
TGTGCCAGTAGTAGCTTTGTTGGGACAGGGGGCTATCAGCCCCAGCATTTT
>TRBJ2-1|NA|NA|TRBV18
CASSPLDGNEQFF
TGTGCCAGCTCACCCTTGGACGGTAATGAGCAGTTCTTC
>TRBJ1-5|NA|NA|TRBV19
CASSIEQVSNQPQHF
TGTGCCAGTAGTATAGAACAGGTCTCCAATCAGCCCCAGCATTTT
>TRBJ2-6|NA|once|TRBV7-3
CASSTIGGRTSGANVLTF
TGTGCCAGCAGCACCATCGGGGGACGCACCTCTGGGGCCAACGTCCTGACTTTC
>TRBJ2-3|NA|few|TRBV6-1
CASSESTASTDTQYF
TGTGCCAGCAGTGAGTCCACAGCCAGCACAGATACGCAGTATTTT
>TRBJ1-1|TRBD1|NA|TRBV2
CASSEIKIRGQNTEAFF
TGTGCCAGCAGTGAGATAAAGATCAGGGGGCAGAACACTGAAGCTTTCTTT
>TRBJ1-1|TRBD1|NA|TRBV2
CASSSTGRDRGITEAFF
TGTGCCAGCAGTTCCACCGGTAGGGACAGGGGCATTACTGAAGCTTTCTTT
>TRBJ1-1|NA|NA|TRBV29-1
CSGGGRAMGTEAFF
TGCAGCGGGGGGGGAAGGGCGATGGGGACTGAAGCTTTCTTT
>TRBJ1-1|NA|NA|TRBV6-5
CASSYSDSMTEAFF
TGTGCCAGCAGTTACTCCGACAGTATGACTGAAGCTTTCTTT
>TRBJ2-3|TRBD1|NA|TRBV11-3
CASSLEDRGPDTQYF
TGTGCCAGCAGCTTAGAAGACAGGGGACCAGATACGCAGTATTTT
>TRBJ1-2|NA|NA|TRBV5-1
CASSLALRANYGYTF
TGCGCCAGCAGCTTGGCCCTACGAGCTAACTATGGCTACACCTTC
>TRBJ1-1|NA|NA|TRBV6-5
CASSHVNTEAFF
TGTGCCAGCAGTCACGTGAACACTGAAGCTTTCTTT
>TRBJ1-5|NA|few|TRBV19
CASRGQGNQPQHF
TGTGCCTCAAGAGGGCAGGGAAACCAGCCCCAGCATTTT
>TRBJ1-5|TRBD1|NA|TRBV18
CASSDVTGPLGNQPQHF
TGTGCCAGCTCAGATGTGACAGGGCCCTTGGGCAATCAGCCCCAGCATTTT
>TRBJ1-2|NA|NA|TRBV5-1
CASSLGSGAASSYTF
TGCGCCAGCAGCTTGGGGTCGGGTGCAGCATCAAGCTACACCTTC
>TRBJ2-1|NA|NA|TRBV30
CAWIRGNEQFF
TGTGCCTGGATTAGAGGAAATGAGCAGTTCTTC
>TRBJ1-1|NA|NA|TRBV6-1
CARNHRANTEAFF
TGTGCCAGAAACCACAGGGCGAACACTGAAGCTTTCTTT
>TRBJ2-1|TRBD1|NA|TRBV7-9
CASSFPGTGESNEQFF
TGTGCCAGCAGCTTTCCCGGGACAGGGGAGAGCAATGAGCAGTTCTTC
>TRBJ2-2|NA|NA|TRBV27
CASSLNAYTGELFF
TGTGCCAGCAGTTTAAACGCCTACACCGGGGAGCTGTTTTTT
>TRBJ2-1|NA|NA|TRBV5-1
CASSSTPDRSYNEQFF
TGCGCCAGCAGCAGTACACCAGACCGCTCCTACAATGAGCAGTTCTTC
>TRBJ2-2|TRBD1|NA|TRBV28
CASSLGQGTGELFF
TGTGCCAGCAGTTTGGGACAGGGAACCGGGGAGCTGTTTTTT
>TRBJ2-2|NA|NA|TRBV2
CASSGVDEAGELFF
TGTGCCAGCAGTGGGGTTGATGAAGCCGGGGAGCTGTTTTTT